This entry describes one TCR beta chain. The record originates from a study of blood T cell repertoires in COVID-19. Across the study: PBMCs, B-cell-depleted T cells, or T cells provided the cDNA or gDNA that made up the material.

In the authors' methods: Reference gene primer amplification in the assay estimated nucleated cell counts. TCRdb's table, derived via immunoSEQ multiplex PCR, lists solely in-frame clones and lacks some. That table furnishes V, J and clone size, whereas the DNA furnished D and trimming. There are approximately 280,000 clones in the sample; approximately 90% occur only once, and approximately 12% lies in the top ten. This CDR3 region has 16 residues. V dropped 7 bases and J dropped 2 bases, with 17 bases sitting between them. CDR1 is MRHNA, CDR2 SNTAGT, per germline. Sequenced input: peripheral blood. This sequence joins TRBV6-4 and TRBJ2-2; tentatively, D is TRBD2 (6 bases). This clonotype was obtained from a woman aged 55-70 years with acute or convalescent COVID-19. Here the CDR3 reads CASTQSGGDNTGELFF. The CDR3 DNA reads TGTGCCAGCACTCAGTCGGGCGGGGACAACACCGGGGAGCTGTTTTTT.